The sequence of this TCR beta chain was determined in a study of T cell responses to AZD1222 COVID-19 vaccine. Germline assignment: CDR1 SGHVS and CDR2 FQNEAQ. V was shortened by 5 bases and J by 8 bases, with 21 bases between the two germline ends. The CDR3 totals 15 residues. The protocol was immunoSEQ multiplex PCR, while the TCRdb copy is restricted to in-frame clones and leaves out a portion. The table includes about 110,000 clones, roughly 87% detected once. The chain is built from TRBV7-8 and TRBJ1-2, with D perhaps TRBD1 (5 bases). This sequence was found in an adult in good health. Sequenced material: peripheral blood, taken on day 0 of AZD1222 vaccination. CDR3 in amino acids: CASSQPTSGRSGYTF. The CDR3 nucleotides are TGTGCCAGCAGCCAACCCACTTCAGGGAGAAGCGGCTACACCTTC.